One TCR beta chain is described in this entry. The target antigen is unknown. Trimming removed 5 bases from V and 7 bases from J; junction bases left unmatched: 5. The CDR3 length is 14 residues. Germline V gives CDR1 LNHDA, CDR2 SQIVND (reference sequence). 13 Jbeta primers and 60 Vbeta primers were used for the PCR. Some clones are missing from TCRdb's copy, which holds only in-frame ones; the method was immunoSEQ multiplex PCR. The data contain around 100,000 clones, 65% to 85% of them singletons. This entry belongs to a study of cytomegalovirus exposure and HLA in healthy donors. Study-wide findings and caveats: A later analysis found TCR association rates differed by HLA locus, highest for DRB1 and lowest for HLA-C.

The sequenced material came from PBMCs. J is TRBJ1-4 and V is TRBV19, with 9 bases aligning to TRBD1. This sequence originates from a man between 45 and 60 years old in good health and CMV-seropositive. The DNA for the CDR3 is TGTGCCAGTAGTTTACCGGGACAGGGTGAAAAACTGTTTTTT. Amino acid sequence: CASSLPGQGEKLFF.